This T cell receptor (beta chain) came from a study of blood T cell repertoires in COVID-19. Here immunoSEQ multiplex PCR was the method, and the copy in TCRdb shows in-frame clones only, minus some. The table lists over 350,000 clones, about 89% of them singletons. Per the germline V gene, CDR1 is KGHSH and CDR2 is LQKENI. The CDR3 runs to 17 residues. Trimming removed 3 bases from V and 6 bases from J; junction bases left unmatched: 7. The clonotype originates from a young woman with acute or convalescent COVID-19. The specimen sequenced was peripheral blood. The chain joins TRBV18 to TRBJ2-5; TRBD2 aligns across 16 bases. The CDR3 DNA reads TGTGCCAGCTCACCCCCCGGGACTAGCGGGGGGGCGCAGACCCAGTACTTC. It encodes CASSPPGTSGGAQTQYF.